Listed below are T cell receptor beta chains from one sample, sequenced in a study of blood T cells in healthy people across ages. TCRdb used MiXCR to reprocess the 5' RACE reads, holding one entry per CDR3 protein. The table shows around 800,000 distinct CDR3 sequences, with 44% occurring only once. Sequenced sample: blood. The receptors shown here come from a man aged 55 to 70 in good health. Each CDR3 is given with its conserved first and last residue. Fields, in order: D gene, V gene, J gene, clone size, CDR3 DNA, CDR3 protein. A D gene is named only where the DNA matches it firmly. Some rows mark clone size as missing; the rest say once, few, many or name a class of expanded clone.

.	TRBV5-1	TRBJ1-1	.	TGCGCCAGCAGCTTGGCACAGGGAATCACTGAAGCTTTCTTT	CASSLAQGITEAFF
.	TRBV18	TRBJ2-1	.	TGTGCCAGCTCACCCCCACTGGGAGGGGGGGATGAGCAGTTCTTC	CASSPPLGGGDEQFF
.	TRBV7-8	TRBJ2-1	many	TGTGCCAGCAGCTTAGATTACCTAGCGAATGAGCAGTTCTTC	CASSLDYLANEQFF
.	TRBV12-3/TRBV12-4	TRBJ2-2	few	TGTGCCAGCAGTTTTAACACCGGGGAGCTGTTTTTT	CASSFNTGELFF
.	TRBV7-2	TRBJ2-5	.	TGTGCCAGCAGCTTAGCGAATTTGGGGGAGACCCAGTACTTC	CASSLANLGETQYF
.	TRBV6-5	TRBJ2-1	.	TGTGCCAGCAGTAACAGACAGTACAATGAGCAGTTCTTC	CASSNRQYNEQFF
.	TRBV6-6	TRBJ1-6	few	TGTGCCAGCAGTAACACAGGGTATTCACCCCTCCACTTT	CASSNTGYSPLHF
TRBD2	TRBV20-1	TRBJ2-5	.	TGCAGTGCTAGCTCTGGCGGGGGGCCGTTTCTTTTAGGGACCCAGTACTTC	CSASSGGGPFLLGTQYF
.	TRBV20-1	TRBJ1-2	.	TGCAGTGCTAGCCTCAGGGGCTTCTATGGCTACACCTTC	CSASLRGFYGYTF
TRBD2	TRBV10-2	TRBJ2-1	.	TGCGCCAGCAGGGATAGCGGGGGGGCTAGCTCCTACAATGAGCAGTTCTTC	CASRDSGGASSYNEQFF
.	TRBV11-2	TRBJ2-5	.	TGTGCCAGCAGCGGCCAGGGTTTGTTGAAAGAGACCCAGTACTTC	CASSGQGLLKETQYF
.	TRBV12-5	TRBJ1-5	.	TGTGCTAGTGGTTTTGTTGGTTCGAGGCAGCCCCAGCATTTT	CASGFVGSRQPQHF
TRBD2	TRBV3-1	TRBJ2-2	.	TGTGCCAGCAGAACCGGACTAGCGGGGACGAACACCGGGGAGCTGTTTTTT	CASRTGLAGTNTGELFF
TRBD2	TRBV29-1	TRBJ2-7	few	TGCAGCGTTGAAGGGCTAGCGGGGGGGAAAAAGTACGAGCAGTACTTC	CSVEGLAGGKKYEQYF
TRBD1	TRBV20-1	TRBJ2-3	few	TGCAGTGCAGACCGCCGGGGACAGGGGTTGGATACGCAGTATTTT	CSADRRGQGLDTQYF
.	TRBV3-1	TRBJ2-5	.	TGTGCCAGCAGCCAGATCTCCCTGGGGACCCAGTACTTC	CASSQISLGTQYF
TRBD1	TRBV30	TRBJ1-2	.	TGTGCCTGGAGCCGACACAGGGGGGACTATGGCTACACCTTC	CAWSRHRGDYGYTF
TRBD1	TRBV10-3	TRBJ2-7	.	TGTGCCATCAGTTCTCGGACAGGGGGCTACGAGCAGTACTTC	CAISSRTGGYEQYF
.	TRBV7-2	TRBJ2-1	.	TGTGCCAGCAGCTTAATTGGTCTGAATGAGCAGTTCTTC	CASSLIGLNEQFF
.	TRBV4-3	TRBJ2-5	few	TGCGCCAGCAGCCAGACCGCGAACCAAGAGACCCAGTACTTC	CASSQTANQETQYF
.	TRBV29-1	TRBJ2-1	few	TGCAGCGTCCCCGGTACTATCTACAATGAGCAGTTCTTC	CSVPGTIYNEQFF
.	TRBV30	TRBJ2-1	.	TGTGCCTGGAGAGACAGAAACATTGAGCAGTTCTTC	CAWRDRNIEQFF
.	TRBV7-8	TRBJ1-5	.	TGTGCCAGCAGCCTGGGGACATATAGCAATCAGCCCCAGCATTTT	CASSLGTYSNQPQHF
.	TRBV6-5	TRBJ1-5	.	TGTGCCAGCAGTACGGGGGCGAGCAATCAGCCCCAGCATTTT	CASSTGASNQPQHF
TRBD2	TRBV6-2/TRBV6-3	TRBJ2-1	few	TGTGCCAGCAGTCCGCCCGGGGGTAGCGGGGTTTATGAGCAGTTCTTC	CASSPPGGSGVYEQFF
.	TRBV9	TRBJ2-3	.	TGTGCCAGCAGCGGAGGACTGTCTAGTGAGCAGTATTTT	CASSGGLSSEQYF
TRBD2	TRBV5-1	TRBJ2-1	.	TGCGCCAGCAGCCCCAGACTAGCGGAGTACAATGAGCAGTTCTTC	CASSPRLAEYNEQFF
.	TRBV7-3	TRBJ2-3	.	TGTGCCAGCAGCTCCCGCGGGGGCCCCGGAGATACGCAGTATTTT	CASSSRGGPGDTQYF
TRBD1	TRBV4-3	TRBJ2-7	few	TGCGCCAGCAGCCAAGGGACAGGGAGCTTTGGCGAGCAGTACTTC	CASSQGTGSFGEQYF
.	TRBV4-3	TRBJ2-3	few	TGCGCCAGCAGCCATGGGACCGCTCTCACAGATACGCAGTATTTT	CASSHGTALTDTQYF
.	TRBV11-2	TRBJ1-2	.	TGTGCCAGCAGCTTAGGTGGGCGGCCAAACTATGGCTACACCTTC	CASSLGGRPNYGYTF
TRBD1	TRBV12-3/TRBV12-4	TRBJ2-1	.	TGTGCCAGCAGTCCGGCCGGGACAGGATCCTACAATGAGCAGTTCTTC	CASSPAGTGSYNEQFF
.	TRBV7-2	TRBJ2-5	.	TGTGCCAGCAGCTTAGCGACCACGACCAACCTAGAGACCCAGTACTTC	CASSLATTTNLETQYF
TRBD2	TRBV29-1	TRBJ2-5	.	TGCAGCGTTGAGTGGGACTATCCACCTAAGGGTTACATGCCCAGAACTGAGCAGTACTTC	CSVEWDYPPKGYMPRTEQYF
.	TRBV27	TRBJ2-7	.	TGTGCCAGCAGTCACGAAGGGGATGCGGGACGCGAGCAGTACTTC	CASSHEGDAGREQYF
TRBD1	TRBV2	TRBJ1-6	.	TGTGCCAGCAGTTTGACAGGGTTACTTTCACCCCTCCACTTT	CASSLTGLLSPLHF
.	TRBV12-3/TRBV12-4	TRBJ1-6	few	TGTGCCAGCAGGGCAGGGGTTCAGAATTCACCCCTCCACTTT	CASRAGVQNSPLHF
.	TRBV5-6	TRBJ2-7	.	TGTGCCAGCAGCTTGACGGCCCCCTACGAGCAGTACTTC	CASSLTAPYEQYF
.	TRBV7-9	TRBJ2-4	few	TGTGCCAGCAGCTTATCCCCGGAACAAAACATTCAGTACTTC	CASSLSPEQNIQYF
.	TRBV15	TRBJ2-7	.	TGTGCCACCAGCAGAGAGGGATGGTACGAGCAGTACTTC	CATSREGWYEQYF
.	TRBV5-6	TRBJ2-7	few	TGTGCCAGCAGCTTTACTACAGTCTACGAGCAGTACTTC	CASSFTTVYEQYF
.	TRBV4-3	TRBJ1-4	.	TGCGCCAGCAGCCAAGCCCCAGGGTCCTCCCCAACTAATGAAAAACTGTTTTTT	CASSQAPGSSPTNEKLFF
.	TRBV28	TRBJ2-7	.	TGTGCCAGCAGTGCTAGCGTGTATGCCGAGCAGTACTTC	CASSASVYAEQYF
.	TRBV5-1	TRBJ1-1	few	TGCGCCAGCAGCTTGGGGTATGAAGCTTTCTTT	CASSLGYEAFF
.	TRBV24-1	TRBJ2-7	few	TGTGCCACCGGCGGGGAGCAGTACTTC	CATGGEQYF
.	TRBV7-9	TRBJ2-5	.	TGTGCCAGCAGCTCCCCTCTGGGGCAGACCCAAGAGACCCAGTACTTC	CASSSPLGQTQETQYF
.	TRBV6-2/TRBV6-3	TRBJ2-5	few	TGTGCCAGCAGAGAGGGACGGTCCACGGGAGAGACCCAGTACTTC	CASREGRSTGETQYF
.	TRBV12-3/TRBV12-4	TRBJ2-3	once	TGTGCCAGCAGCTCAAAGGTTCGAACAGATACGCAGTATTTT	CASSSKVRTDTQYF
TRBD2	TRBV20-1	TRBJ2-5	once	TGCAGTGTGGAGGGTAGCGGGGGGCCCCTGGAGACCCAGTACTTC	CSVEGSGGPLETQYF
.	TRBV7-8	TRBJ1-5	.	TGTGCCAGCAGATCGGAGGGTGGCAATCAGCCCCAGCATTTT	CASRSEGGNQPQHF
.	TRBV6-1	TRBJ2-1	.	TGTGCCAGCAGTGATAGCTATGGGTCCTACAATGAGCAGTTCTTC	CASSDSYGSYNEQFF
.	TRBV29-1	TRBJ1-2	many	TGCAGCGCCCCATCCGGGCGCGGCTACACCTTC	CSAPSGRGYTF
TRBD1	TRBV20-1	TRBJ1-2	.	TGCAGTGCTACCCACCAGGGGGCAGGGTACTATGGCTACACCTTC	CSATHQGAGYYGYTF
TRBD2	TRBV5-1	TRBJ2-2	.	TGCGCCAGCAGCTTGGAAGGGGGACTAGTTGCTGCCGGGGAGCTGTTTTTT	CASSLEGGLVAAGELFF
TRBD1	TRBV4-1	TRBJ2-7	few	TGCGCCAGCAGCCAAGATGGGCTGGGGACAGTTCCTTCCGAGCAGTACTTC	CASSQDGLGTVPSEQYF
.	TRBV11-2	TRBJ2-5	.	TGTGCCAGCAGCTTAGATCAGCGGACCCAGTACTTC	CASSLDQRTQYF
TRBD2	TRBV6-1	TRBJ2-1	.	TGTGCCAGCGCACTCCGCAGCGGGGGGAAATACAATGAGCAGTTCTTC	CASALRSGGKYNEQFF